One and the same sample provided the 5 T cell receptor beta chains below, sequenced in a study of a mutant IDH1 vaccine in newly diagnosed glioma. No antigen is known for these receptors. Some clones are missing from TCRdb's copy, which holds only in-frame ones; the method was immunoSEQ multiplex PCR. The sample lists more than 25,000 clones, roughly three quarters occurring once. Time point denoted: week 35, safety follow-up. The content of each vaccine dose was 300 ug of mutant IDH1 20-mer peptide, and topical imiquimod accompanied it. The sequences come from PBMCs, collected from a glioma patient whose treatment included an IDH1 peptide vaccine. The receptors here all came from a woman aged 25 to 39 with glioma. Some clones in this sample may be carry-over from other donors' samples.

V usage is TRBV30 and J usage is TRBJ1-1; TRBD1 is a possible D gene (6 bases). The germline gives CDR1 GTSNPN, CDR2 SVGIG (reference sequence). Trimming removed 4 bases from V and 6 bases from J, with 15 bases in between. This CDR3 is built from 13 residues. The CDR3 region is CAWTRGPGAEAFF. CDR3 DNA sequence: TGTGCCTGGACCAGGGGTCCGGGGGCTGAAGCTTTCTTT.

This chain connects TRBV6-5 to TRBJ1-2, with D unclear. Germline loops: CDR1 MNHEY, CDR2 SVGAGI. CDR3 length equals 15 residues. V dropped 0 bases and J dropped 4 bases, with 12 bases sitting between them. The CDR3 here is CASSYSWQAVYGYTF. As DNA, the CDR3 is TGTGCCAGCAGTTACTCCTGGCAGGCCGTCTATGGCTACACCTTC.

The rearrangement joins TRBV4-1 to TRBJ2-7; tentative D call: TRBD2 (7 bases). The CDR3 covers 16 residues. V lost 4 bases and J 4 bases, leaving 20 bases between the germline ends. Looked up from germline, CDR1 is MGHRA and CDR2 is YSYEKL. CDR3 amino acids: CASSPRGERDIYEQYF. The CDR3 DNA reads as TGCGCCAGCAGCCCCCGAGGTGAGCGGGACATATACGAGCAGTACTTC.

The chain employs TRBV5-1 and TRBJ2-1; 9 bases fit TRBD2. The germline V gene has CDR1 SGHRS and CDR2 YFSETQ. V lost 0 bases and J lost 7; bases outside the gene matches: 14. The CDR3 contains 18 residues. The CDR3 here is CASSLALASGTVRNEQFF. For the CDR3, the DNA is TGCGCCAGCAGCTTGGCCTTGGCTAGCGGGACGGTACGGAATGAGCAGTTCTTC.

V gene TRBV30 combines with J gene TRBJ2-7; no definite D call. Trimming shortened V by 3 bases and J by 3 bases, and 12 bases separated the two germline ends. CDR1 and CDR2 (germline): GTSNPN, SVGIG (reference sequence). This CDR3 has 13 residues. CDR3 DNA sequence: TGTGCCTGGAGGGGGTGGAGTGACTACGAGCAGTACTTC. Translation: CAWRGWSDYEQYF.